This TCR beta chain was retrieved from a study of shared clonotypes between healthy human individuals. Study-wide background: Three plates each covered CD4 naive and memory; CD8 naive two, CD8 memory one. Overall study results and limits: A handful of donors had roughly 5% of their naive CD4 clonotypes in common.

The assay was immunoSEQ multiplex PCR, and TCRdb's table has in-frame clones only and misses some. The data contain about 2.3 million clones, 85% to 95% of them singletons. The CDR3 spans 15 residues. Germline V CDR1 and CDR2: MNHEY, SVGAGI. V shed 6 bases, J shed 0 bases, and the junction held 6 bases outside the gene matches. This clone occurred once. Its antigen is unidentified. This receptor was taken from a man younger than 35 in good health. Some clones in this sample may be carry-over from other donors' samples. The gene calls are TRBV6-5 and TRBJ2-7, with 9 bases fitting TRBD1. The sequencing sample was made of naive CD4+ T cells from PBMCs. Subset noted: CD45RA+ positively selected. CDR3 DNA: TGTGCCAGCAGGGGGACAGGGCCACTCTCCTACGAGCAGTACTTC. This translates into CASRGTGPLSYEQYF.